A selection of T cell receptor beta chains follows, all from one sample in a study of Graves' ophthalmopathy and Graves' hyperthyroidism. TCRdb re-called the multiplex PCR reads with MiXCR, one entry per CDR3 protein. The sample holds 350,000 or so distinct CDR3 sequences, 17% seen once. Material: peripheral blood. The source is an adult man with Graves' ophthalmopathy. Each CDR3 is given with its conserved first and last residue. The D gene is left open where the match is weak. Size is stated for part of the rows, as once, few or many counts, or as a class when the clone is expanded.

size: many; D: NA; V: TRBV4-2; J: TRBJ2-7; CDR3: CASRRTGQIVYEQYF; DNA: TGTGCCAGCCGTCGAACAGGACAGATAGTCTACGAGCAGTACTTC
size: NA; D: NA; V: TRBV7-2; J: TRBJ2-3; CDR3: CASSLSRDTQYF; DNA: TGTGCCAGCAGCTTAAGTCGAGATACGCAGTATTTT
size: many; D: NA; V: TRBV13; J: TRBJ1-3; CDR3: CASSLPGNTIYF; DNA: TGTGCCAGCAGCCTCCCCGGAAACACCATATATTTT
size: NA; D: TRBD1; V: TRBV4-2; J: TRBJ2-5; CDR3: CASSQPGQGAETQYF; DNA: TGTGCCAGCAGCCAGCCGGGACAGGGGGCGGAGACCCAGTACTTC
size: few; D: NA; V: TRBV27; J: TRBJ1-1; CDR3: CASSFDGLMNTEAFF; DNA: TGTGCCAGCAGTTTCGACGGTCTCATGAACACTGAAGCTTTCTTT
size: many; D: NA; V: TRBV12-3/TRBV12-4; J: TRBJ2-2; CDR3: CASSQGFAGELFF; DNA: TGTGCCAGCAGCCAGGGGTTCGCCGGGGAGCTGTTTTTT
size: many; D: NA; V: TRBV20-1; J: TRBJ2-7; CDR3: CSARETGAQGYEQYF; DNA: TGCAGTGCTAGAGAGACTGGTGCTCAGGGCTACGAGCAGTACTTC
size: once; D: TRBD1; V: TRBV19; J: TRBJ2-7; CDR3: CASSPTGQDYEQYF; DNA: TGTGCCAGCAGCCCAACGGGACAGGACTACGAGCAGTACTTC
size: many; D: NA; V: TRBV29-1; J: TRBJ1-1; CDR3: CSAEGGVTEAFF; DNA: TGCAGCGCCGAGGGGGGAGTCACTGAAGCTTTCTTT
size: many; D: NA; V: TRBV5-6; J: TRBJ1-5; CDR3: CASSGRTGNQPQHF; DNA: TGTGCCAGCAGCGGTCGGACAGGCAATCAGCCCCAGCATTTT
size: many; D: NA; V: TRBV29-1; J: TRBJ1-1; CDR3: CSVEGLVEAFF; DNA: TGCAGCGTTGAGGGTCTAGTTGAAGCTTTCTTT
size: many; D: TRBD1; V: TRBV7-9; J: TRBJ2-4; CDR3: CASSQQGVVDKNIQYF; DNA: TGTGCCAGCAGCCAACAGGGGGTGGTAGACAAAAACATTCAGTACTTC
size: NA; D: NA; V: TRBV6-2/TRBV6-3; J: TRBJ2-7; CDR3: CASRASPGGGQYF; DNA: TGTGCCAGCAGAGCCTCCCCAGGTGGCGGGCAGTACTTC
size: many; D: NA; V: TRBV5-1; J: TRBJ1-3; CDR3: CASSPSLSGNTIYF; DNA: TGCGCCAGCAGTCCTAGTTTATCTGGAAACACCATATATTTT
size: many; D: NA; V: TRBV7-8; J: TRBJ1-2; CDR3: CASSLTGVLGYGYTF; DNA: TGTGCCAGCAGCTTAACCGGGGTCTTAGGCTATGGCTACACCTTC
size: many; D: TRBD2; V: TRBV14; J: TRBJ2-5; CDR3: CASSQGLDSETQYF; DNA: TGTGCCAGCAGCCAGGGACTAGACAGCGAGACCCAGTACTTC
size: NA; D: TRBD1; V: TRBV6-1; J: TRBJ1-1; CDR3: CASSVGTGGRAAFF; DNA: TGTGCCAGCAGTGTCGGGACAGGAGGGAGGGCAGCTTTCTTT
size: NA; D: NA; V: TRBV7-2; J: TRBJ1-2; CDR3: CASSLGTASNYGYTF; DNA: TGTGCCAGCAGCTTAGGGACAGCTTCTAACTATGGCTACACCTTC
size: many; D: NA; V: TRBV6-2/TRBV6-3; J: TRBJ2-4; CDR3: CASRGPQGNTNIQYF; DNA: TGTGCCAGCAGAGGGCCGCAGGGAAATACAAACATTCAGTACTTC
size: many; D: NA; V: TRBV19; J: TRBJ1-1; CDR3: CASNSGLYRMNTEAFF; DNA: TGTGCCAGTAATTCGGGGCTTTACAGAATGAACACTGAAGCTTTCTTT
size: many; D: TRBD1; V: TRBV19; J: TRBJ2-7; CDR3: CASSTGQGPTYEQYF; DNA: TGTGCCAGTAGTACCGGACAGGGACCAACCTACGAGCAGTACTTC
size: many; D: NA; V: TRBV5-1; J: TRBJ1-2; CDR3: CASSMDAGANYGYTF; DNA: TGCGCCAGCAGCATGGACGCGGGCGCTAACTATGGCTACACCTTC
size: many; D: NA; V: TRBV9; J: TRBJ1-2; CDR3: CASSADTSGPNYGYTF; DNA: TGTGCCAGCAGCGCCGATACGTCGGGGCCTAACTATGGCTACACCTTC
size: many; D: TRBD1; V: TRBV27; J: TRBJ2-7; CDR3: CASSLGQGNREQYF; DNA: TGTGCCAGCAGTTTAGGACAGGGAAATCGCGAGCAGTACTTC
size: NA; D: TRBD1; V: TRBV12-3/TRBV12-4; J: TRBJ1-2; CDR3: CASRTETGGYGYTF; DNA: TGTGCCAGCAGAACCGAGACAGGGGGCTATGGCTACACCTTC
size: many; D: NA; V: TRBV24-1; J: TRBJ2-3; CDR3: CATSDPTTGSTDTQYF; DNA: TGTGCCACCAGTGATCCGACGACAGGAAGCACAGATACGCAGTATTTT
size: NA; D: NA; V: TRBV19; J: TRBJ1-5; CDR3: CASSQSRGQPQHF; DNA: TGTGCCAGTAGTCAATCAAGGGGTCAGCCCCAGCATTTT
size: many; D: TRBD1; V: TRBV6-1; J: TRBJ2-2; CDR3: CASREQGANTGELFF; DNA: TGTGCCAGCAGGGAACAGGGGGCAAACACCGGGGAGCTGTTTTTT
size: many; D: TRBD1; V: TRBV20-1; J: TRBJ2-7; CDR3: CSGTGGNEQYF; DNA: TGCAGTGGGACAGGGGGCAACGAGCAGTACTTC
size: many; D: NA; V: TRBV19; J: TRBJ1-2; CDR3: CASSFLRGYGYTF; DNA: TGTGCCAGTAGTTTTTTAAGGGGTTATGGCTACACCTTC
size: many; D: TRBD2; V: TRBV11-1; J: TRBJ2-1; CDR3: CASSSVSGSVFNEQFF; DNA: TGTGCCAGCAGCTCGGTTAGCGGGAGTGTCTTCAATGAGCAGTTCTTC
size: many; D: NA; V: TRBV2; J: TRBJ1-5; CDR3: CASKRGLENNQPQHF; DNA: TGTGCCAGCAAGAGGGGACTCGAGAATAATCAGCCCCAGCATTTT
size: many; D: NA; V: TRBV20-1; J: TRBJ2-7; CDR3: CSARDLRFVRGAYEQYF; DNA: TGCAGTGCTAGAGATTTGCGCTTCGTCCGGGGAGCCTACGAGCAGTACTTC
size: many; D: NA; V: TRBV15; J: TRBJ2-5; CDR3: CATSRVLRETQYF; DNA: TGTGCCACCAGCAGAGTCCTGAGGGAGACCCAGTACTTC
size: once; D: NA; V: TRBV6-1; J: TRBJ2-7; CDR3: CAVSSYEQYF; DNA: TGTGCCGTTTCATCCTACGAGCAGTACTTC
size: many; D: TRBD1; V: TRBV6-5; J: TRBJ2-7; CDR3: CASSRDRGSYEQYF; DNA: TGTGCCAGCAGCCGGGACAGGGGGTCCTACGAGCAGTACTTC
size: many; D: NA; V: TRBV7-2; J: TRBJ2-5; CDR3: CASSLWFGGGETQYF; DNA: TGTGCCAGCAGCCTCTGGTTTGGGGGCGGGGAGACCCAGTACTTC